The T cell receptor (beta chain) under discussion was sequenced for a study of shared T cell receptors in the human thymus. Trimming cost V 7 bases and J 0 bases; bases outside gene matches: 13. The CDR3 is 17 amino acids. The germline CDR1 and CDR2 sequences are SQVTM and ANQGSEA. TCRdb's copy holds only in-frame clones and misses some; the assay was immunoSEQ multiplex PCR. The table has about 660,000 clones, 85% to 90% seen once. These data also formed part of another study, on human thymus T cells. That source adds: Thymic material originated from resections removed in the course of corrective heart surgery. In thymic and blood repertoires alike, V and J usage looked biased. There were highly overlapping thymic repertoires among unrelated individuals, as related research reported.

Sequenced: thymocytes. This sequence originates from a boy in the first two years of life with a congenital heart defect. The V and J genes are TRBV29-1 and TRBJ2-3; 10 bases map to TRBD2. The CDR3 DNA follows: TGCAGCGCCGCCGGACTAGCGGCGACTTCTAGCACAGATACGCAGTATTTT. Amino acids: CSAAGLAATSSTDTQYF.